The clone carrying this TCR beta chain has a handful of counts. The V end was cut by 4 bases, the J end by 7 bases, with 13 bases between. The CDR3 is 14 residues long. Germline CDR1 MDHEN, CDR2 SYDVKM. TCRdb used MiXCR to reprocess the RT-PCR reads, holding one entry per CDR3 protein. This sample yields about 23,000 distinct CDR3 sequences, of which about 28% are seen a single time; 40% to 55% belongs to the top ten. The data were taken from a study of patients and donors after allogeneic stem cell transplantation. This chain links TRBV28 with TRBJ1-4; D ambiguous. The sample comprised blood, either unsorted or a sorted T cell fraction (not recorded which). The receptor comes from a human donor who was either an allogeneic HSCT recipient or a stem cell or donor lymphocyte infusion donor (not recorded which). It is not recorded whose cells these are; they may come from a transplant donor. CDR3 sequence: CASSSRQIREKLFF. The CDR3 nucleotides read TGTGCCAGCAGTTCTCGGCAGATACGTGAAAAACTGTTTTTT.